The rows below give T cell receptor beta chains drawn from one sample of a study of blood T cells in healthy people across ages. From the 5' RACE reads, TCRdb called clonotypes with MiXCR, one entry per CDR3 protein. This table has about 780,000 distinct CDR3 sequences, around 45% appearing once. Material for sequencing was blood. These receptors originate from a man older than 75 in good health. The CDR3 runs from the conserved cysteine through the conserved F or W.

v_call	cdr3_aa
TRBV20-1	CSAQGLAEINEQFF
TRBV30	CAWSSGSYEQYF
TRBV15	CATSRVGSGANVLTF
TRBV12-3/TRBV12-4	CASSFRGVNEKLFF
TRBV29-1	CSISGNQETQYF
TRBV7-9	CASSSLRVNEQFF
TRBV12-3/TRBV12-4	CASSPVTLAGATYEQYF
TRBV10-3	CATTDGGSSYEQYF
TRBV5-1	CASSSGGLAGVYNEQFF
TRBV27	CASSPGTHSYEQYF
TRBV7-2	CASSRDRRTSYEQYF
TRBV5-1	CASSLTLAGGVYEQYF